A selection of T cell receptor beta chains follows, all from one sample in a study of cytomegalovirus exposure and HLA in healthy donors. Data came from immunoSEQ multiplex PCR; TCRdb stores just in-frame clones and leaves some out. The data hold approximately 170,000 clones, with about 76% observed a single time. Sequences were obtained from PBMCs. The origin of the receptors is a woman aged 18-29 years in good health and CMV-seropositive. The CDR3 runs from the conserved cysteine through the conserved F or W. D genes are given only for firm matches. The size field is filled for only some rows; it gives once, few, many or a size class.

D gene	clone size	V gene	J gene	CDR3 protein	CDR3 DNA
TRBD2	-	TRBV4-2	TRBJ2-5	CASSQDLAGVQETQYF	TGTGCCAGCAGCCAAGACCTAGCGGGGGTCCAAGAGACCCAGTACTTC
-	-	TRBV7-2	TRBJ2-2	CASSPWGANTGELFF	TGTGCCAGCAGCCCGTGGGGGGCGAACACCGGGGAGCTGTTTTTT
-	-	TRBV19	TRBJ2-7	CASSRTADSYEQYF	TGTGCCAGTAGTAGAACTGCTGACTCCTACGAGCAGTACTTC
TRBD2	-	TRBV4-1	TRBJ2-3	CASSPLAGGPDTQYF	TGCGCCAGCAGCCCGCTAGCGGGGGGGCCGGATACGCAGTATTTT
TRBD2	-	TRBV28	TRBJ2-1	CASSRGGSEHEQFF	TGTGCCTCCTCACGGGGGGGGTCTGAGCATGAGCAGTTCTTC
TRBD2	few	TRBV6-1	TRBJ2-7	CASSEWVGGGEQYF	TGTGCCAGCAGTGAATGGGTGGGGGGAGGGGAGCAGTACTTC
-	-	TRBV19	TRBJ2-3	CASLGVSMPDTQYF	TGTGCCAGTCTCGGGGTTTCCATGCCAGATACGCAGTATTTT
-	-	TRBV7-9	TRBJ1-1	CSSSSGNTEAFF	TGTTCCAGCAGCTCGGGGAACACTGAAGCTTTCTTT
TRBD2	-	TRBV5-4	TRBJ2-3	CASSFGAGGRTDTQYF	TGTGCCAGCAGCTTTGGGGCGGGGGGTCGCACAGATACGCAGTATTTT
TRBD1	few	TRBV19	TRBJ2-5	CASSIRDRRQETQYF	TGTGCCAGTAGTATCCGGGACAGAAGACAAGAGACCCAGTACTTC
TRBD1	-	TRBV4-3	TRBJ1-2	CASSQVPGQGFYGYTF	TGCGCCAGCAGCCAAGTTCCGGGACAGGGGTTCTATGGCTACACCTTC
TRBD2	-	TRBV7-2	TRBJ2-1	CASSPRTSSYNEQFF	TGTGCCAGCAGCCCCCGGACTAGCTCCTACAATGAGCAGTTCTTC
-	once	TRBV5-1	TRBJ1-6	CASSLAPGRSPLHF	TGCGCCAGCAGCTTGGCCCCAGGGCGGTCACCCCTCCACTTT
TRBD1	-	TRBV6-1	TRBJ1-2	CASSETGTGGYGYTF	TGTGCCAGCAGTGAAACCGGGACAGGAGGATATGGCTACACCTTC
-	-	TRBV6-6	TRBJ1-1	CASSLLRDQAEAFF	TGTGCCAGCAGTCTTCTCAGGGATCAGGCTGAAGCTTTCTTT
TRBD1	-	TRBV7-9	TRBJ2-1	CASRHGGGQGAYNEQFF	TGTGCCAGCAGACACGGAGGGGGACAGGGGGCCTACAATGAGCAGTTCTTC
TRBD2	-	TRBV5-1	TRBJ2-3	CASSLGSGGNTDTQYF	TGCGCCAGCAGCTTGGGCAGCGGGGGGAACACAGATACGCAGTATTTT
TRBD2	-	TRBV4-1	TRBJ2-5	CASSPRAGGKQETQYF	TGCGCCAGCAGCCCCCGAGCGGGGGGGAAGCAAGAGACCCAGTACTTC
-	-	TRBV11-1	TRBJ2-3	CASSLSRSGDTQYF	TGTGCCAGCAGCTTGTCTAGGTCGGGAGATACGCAGTATTTT
-	-	TRBV30	TRBJ2-1	CAWSPQDEQFF	TGTGCCTGGAGTCCGCAGGATGAGCAGTTCTTC
-	-	TRBV6-5	TRBJ2-7	CASSARTVGYEQYF	TGTGCCAGCAGTGCTCGGACAGTGGGCTACGAGCAGTACTTC
-	-	TRBV20-1	TRBJ1-1	CSVGEGTEAFF	TGCAGTGTAGGGGAGGGAACTGAAGCTTTCTTT
-	-	TRBV5-4	TRBJ2-3	CASSSDLSTDTQYF	TGTGCCAGCAGCTCCGACTTGAGCACAGATACGCAGTATTTT
TRBD1	-	TRBV10-3	TRBJ2-1	CAISARQGEGNNEQFF	TGTGCCATCAGTGCCCGACAGGGGGAAGGGAACAATGAGCAGTTCTTC
TRBD2	-	TRBV7-2	TRBJ2-5	CASSPRGGTTETQYF	TGTGCCAGCAGCCCTCGCGGGGGGACCACCGAGACCCAGTACTTC
TRBD1	-	TRBV19	TRBJ1-6	CASSPRDRGHNSPLHF	TGTGCCAGTAGTCCACGGGACAGGGGTCACAATTCACCCCTCCACTTT
TRBD1	-	TRBV15	TRBJ1-2	CATSRGTGPGYTF	TGTGCCACCAGCAGGGGGACAGGGCCTGGCTACACCTTC
TRBD1	few	TRBV7-6	TRBJ1-3	CASSLGQDGNTIYF	TGTGCCAGCAGCCTTGGACAGGATGGAAACACCATATATTTT
-	-	TRBV7-2	TRBJ1-3	CASSLGASGNTIYF	TGTGCCAGCAGCCTAGGGGCGTCTGGAAACACCATATATTTT
-	-	TRBV5-6	TRBJ1-5	CASSLGHGRSEPQHF	TGTGCCAGCAGCTTGGGACACGGTAGGTCTGAGCCCCAGCATTTT
-	few	TRBV6-1	TRBJ1-2	CASSRASGNYGYTF	TGTGCCAGCAGCCGCGCATCCGGGAACTATGGCTACACCTTC
-	-	TRBV10-3	TRBJ1-1	CAIRRVGGVSNTEAFF	TGTGCCATCAGAAGGGTGGGGGGAGTGTCGAACACTGAAGCTTTCTTT
TRBD1	-	TRBV2	TRBJ2-3	CASDRQGLVTDTQYF	TGTGCCAGCGACCGACAGGGCCTTGTCACAGATACGCAGTATTTT
-	few	TRBV6-1	TRBJ2-1	CASSETAGSYNEQFF	TGTGCCAGCAGTGAGACGGCGGGATCCTACAATGAGCAGTTCTTC
-	-	TRBV11-1	TRBJ2-5	CASSPNRREMGQTQYF	TGTGCCAGCAGCCCGAATAGAAGGGAGATGGGTCAGACCCAGTACTTC
TRBD2	-	TRBV7-3	TRBJ2-2	CASSLNGGGSANTGELFF	TGTGCCAGCAGCTTAAACGGGGGGGGCAGTGCGAACACCGGGGAGCTGTTTTTT
TRBD1	-	TRBV7-3	TRBJ2-1	CASSSSGTGNNEQFF	TGTGCCAGCAGCTCCTCCGGGACAGGGAACAATGAGCAGTTCTTC
TRBD1	-	TRBV28	TRBJ1-5	CASEMGQGGPQHF	TGTGCCAGCGAAATGGGACAGGGCGGGCCCCAGCATTTT
TRBD1	few	TRBV5-1	TRBJ2-7	CASSLEGLGQAYEQYF	TGCGCCAGCAGCTTGGAGGGTCTGGGACAGGCCTACGAGCAGTACTTC
TRBD2	-	TRBV4-3	TRBJ2-5	CASSQELSGGRGVETQYF	TGCGCCAGCAGCCAAGAGCTAAGCGGGGGGCGAGGAGTGGAGACCCAGTACTTC
TRBD1	-	TRBV6-5	TRBJ1-5	CASSTLTGQPQHF	TGTGCCAGCAGTACCTTGACAGGGCAGCCCCAGCATTTT
TRBD1	once	TRBV15	TRBJ2-1	CATSSRNRGKTNEQFF	TGTGCCACCAGCTCACGCAACAGGGGTAAGACGAATGAGCAGTTCTTC
TRBD2	-	TRBV6-5	TRBJ2-5	CASKGLAGGQETQYF	TGTGCCAGCAAGGGACTAGCGGGGGGACAAGAGACCCAGTACTTC
TRBD2	once	TRBV5-1	TRBJ2-7	CASSSGTSAHEQYF	TGCGCCAGCAGCTCCGGGACTAGCGCACACGAGCAGTACTTC
TRBD1	-	TRBV7-2	TRBJ1-2	CASSPTGAYGYTF	TGTGCCAGCAGCCCTACAGGGGCCTATGGCTACACCTTC
-	-	TRBV4-2	TRBJ2-3	CASSQGRTDTQYF	TGTGCCAGCAGCCAAGGCCGGACAGATACGCAGTATTTT
-	once	TRBV6-5	TRBJ1-1	CASRKGVMNTEAFF	TGTGCCAGCAGGAAGGGAGTCATGAACACTGAAGCTTTCTTT
-	-	TRBV7-2	TRBJ2-5	CASSGTGGQETQYF	TGTGCCAGCAGCGGAACTGGAGGACAAGAGACCCAGTACTTC